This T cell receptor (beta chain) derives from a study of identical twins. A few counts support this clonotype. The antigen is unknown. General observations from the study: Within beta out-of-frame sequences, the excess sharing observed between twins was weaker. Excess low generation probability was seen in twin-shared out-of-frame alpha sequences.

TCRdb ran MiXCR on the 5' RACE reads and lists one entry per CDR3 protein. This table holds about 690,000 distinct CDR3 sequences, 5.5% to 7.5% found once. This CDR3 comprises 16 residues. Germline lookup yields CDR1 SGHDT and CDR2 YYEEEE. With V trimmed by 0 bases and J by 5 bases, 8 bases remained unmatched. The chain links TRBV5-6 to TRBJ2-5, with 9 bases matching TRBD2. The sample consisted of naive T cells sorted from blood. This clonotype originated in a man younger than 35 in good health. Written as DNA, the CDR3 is TGTGCCAGCAGCTTGGTGGTAGCGGGAGATATGGAGACCCAGTACTTC. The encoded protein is CASSLVVAGDMETQYF.